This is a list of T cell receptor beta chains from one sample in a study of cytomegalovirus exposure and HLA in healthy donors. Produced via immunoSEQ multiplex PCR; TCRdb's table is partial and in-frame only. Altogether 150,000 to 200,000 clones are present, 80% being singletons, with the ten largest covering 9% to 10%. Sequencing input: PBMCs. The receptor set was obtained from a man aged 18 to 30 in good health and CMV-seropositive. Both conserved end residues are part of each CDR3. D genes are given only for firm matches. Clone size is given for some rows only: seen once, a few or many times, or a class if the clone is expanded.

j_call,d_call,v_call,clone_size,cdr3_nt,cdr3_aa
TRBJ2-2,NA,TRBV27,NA,TGTGCCAGCAGTTTGGTGGGGGGATTCACCGGGGAGCTGTTTTTT,CASSLVGGFTGELFF
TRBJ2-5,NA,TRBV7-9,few,TGTGCCAGCAGTTGGGGGGAAGAGACCCAGTACTTC,CASSWGEETQYF
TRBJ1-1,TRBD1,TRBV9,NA,TGTGCCAGCAGCGTAGTGGGGACAGGGAAGGACACTGAAGCTTTCTTT,CASSVVGTGKDTEAFF
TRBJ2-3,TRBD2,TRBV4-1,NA,TGCGCCAGCAGCCCGCATTTCGGGCTAGTGGGGGGGAGCACAGATACGCAGTATTTT,CASSPHFGLVGGSTDTQYF
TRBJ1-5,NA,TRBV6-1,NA,TGTGCCAGCAGTGAAGTGCGGGTCAATCAGCCCCAGCATTTT,CASSEVRVNQPQHF
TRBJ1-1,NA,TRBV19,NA,TGTGCCACCTTACGACCGGCGGCAGGGATGTCTGAAGCTTTCTTT,CATLRPAAGMSEAFF
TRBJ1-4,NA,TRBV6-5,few,TGTGCCAGTAGGGGGGGAAATGAAAAACTGTTTTTT,CASRGGNEKLFF
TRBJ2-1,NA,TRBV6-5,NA,TGTGCCAGCAGTTACTCGTCCCTCTACAATGAGCAGTTCTTC,CASSYSSLYNEQFF
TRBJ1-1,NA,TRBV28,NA,TGTGCCAGCAGTACGACTGCTTTGAACACTGAAGCTTTCTTT,CASSTTALNTEAFF
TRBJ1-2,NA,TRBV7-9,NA,TGTGCCAGCAGCTTAGATGGTTCCCCAAGTCCGAGGGTATATGGCTACACCTTC,CASSLDGSPSPRVYGYTF
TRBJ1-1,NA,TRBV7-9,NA,TGTGCCAGCAGCGCACTAAAGACAGGGAACACTGAAGCTTTCTTT,CASSALKTGNTEAFF
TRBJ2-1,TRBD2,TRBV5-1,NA,TGCGCCAGCAGAACCCGGGCTAGCGGACCCTACAATGAGCAGTTCTTC,CASRTRASGPYNEQFF
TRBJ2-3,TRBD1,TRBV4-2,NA,TGTGCCAGCAGCCAAGGAACGACAGGGGTGGTGAACGCAGATACGCAGTATTTT,CASSQGTTGVVNADTQYF
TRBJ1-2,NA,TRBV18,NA,TGTGCCAGCTCACCGGACCAAGGGGTTTTTTATGATGGCTACACCTTC,CASSPDQGVFYDGYTF
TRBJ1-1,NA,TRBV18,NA,TGTGCCAGCTCACAGAACAGGGACACTGAAGCTTTCTTT,CASSQNRDTEAFF
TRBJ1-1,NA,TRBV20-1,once,TGCAGTGCTCAGCCGGGACTTGAAGCTTTCTTT,CSAQPGLEAFF
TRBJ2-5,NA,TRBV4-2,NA,TGTGCCAGCAGCCAAGAAGTTTTCGGGAGAGCCTCCGGGACCCAGTACTTC,CASSQEVFGRASGTQYF
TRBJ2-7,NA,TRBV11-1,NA,TGTGCCAGCAGCTTAGAGGAGGGTTCCTACGAGCAGTACTTC,CASSLEEGSYEQYF
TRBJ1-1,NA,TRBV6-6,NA,TGTGCCAGCAGTTACCCGGAGACAGACGAAGCTTTCTTT,CASSYPETDEAFF
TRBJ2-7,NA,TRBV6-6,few,TGTGCCAGCACCACGCCCCCAGGTTACGAGCAGTACTTC,CASTTPPGYEQYF
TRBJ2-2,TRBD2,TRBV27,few,TGTGCCACCTTAGCGGGACTTAACACCGGGGAGCTGTTTTTT,CATLAGLNTGELFF
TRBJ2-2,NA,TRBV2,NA,TGTGCCAGCAGTGAATTAGGCCTAGATTCGAACACCGGGGAGCTGTTTTTT,CASSELGLDSNTGELFF
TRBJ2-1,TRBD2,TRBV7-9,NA,TGTGCCAGCAGCTTAGCATCGGGGGGGGATGAGCAGTTCTTC,CASSLASGGDEQFF
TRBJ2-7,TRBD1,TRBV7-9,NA,TGTGCCAGCAGCTCACCCCTGGGGACAGGCTACGAGCAGTACTTC,CASSSPLGTGYEQYF
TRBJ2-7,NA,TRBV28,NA,TGTGCCAGCAGTTTTGGGGGGAGCTACGAGCAGTACTTC,CASSFGGSYEQYF